This T cell receptor (beta chain) emerged from a study of tumor-infiltrating lymphocytes in oesophageal squamous cell carcinoma. TCRdb re-analysed the PCR reads in MiXCR, keeping a single row per CDR3 protein. This sample has approximately 10,000 distinct CDR3 sequences, with around half found just once. The receptor was isolated from a female donor with esophageal squamous cell carcinoma. Sequences were obtained from esophageal tumor tissue.

The CDR3 nucleotides read TGTGCCAGCTCCCTTCAGGGGGGAAATGAAGCTTTCTTT. Its translation: CASSLQGGNEAFF. The chain employs TRBV18 and TRBJ1-1; 7 nucleotides line up with TRBD1. Germline V CDR1 and CDR2: KGHSH, LQKENI. The CDR3 sequence is 13 residues long. V lost 6 bases and J lost 7; bases outside the gene matches: 8.